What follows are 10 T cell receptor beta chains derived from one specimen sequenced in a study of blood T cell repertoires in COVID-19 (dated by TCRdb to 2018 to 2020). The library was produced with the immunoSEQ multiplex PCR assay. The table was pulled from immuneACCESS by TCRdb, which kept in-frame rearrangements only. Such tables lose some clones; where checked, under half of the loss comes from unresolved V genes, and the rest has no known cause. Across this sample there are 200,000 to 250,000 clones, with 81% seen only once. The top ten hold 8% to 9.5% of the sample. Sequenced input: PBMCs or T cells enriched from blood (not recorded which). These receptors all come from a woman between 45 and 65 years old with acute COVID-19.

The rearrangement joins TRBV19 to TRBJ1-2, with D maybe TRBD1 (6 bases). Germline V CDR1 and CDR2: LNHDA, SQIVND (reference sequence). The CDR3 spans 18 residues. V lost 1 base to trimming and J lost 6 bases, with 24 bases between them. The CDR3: CASSIAAPDRSRSDGYTF. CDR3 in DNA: TGTGCCAGTAGTATAGCGGCGCCCGACAGGTCCCGGAGTGATGGCTACACCTTC.

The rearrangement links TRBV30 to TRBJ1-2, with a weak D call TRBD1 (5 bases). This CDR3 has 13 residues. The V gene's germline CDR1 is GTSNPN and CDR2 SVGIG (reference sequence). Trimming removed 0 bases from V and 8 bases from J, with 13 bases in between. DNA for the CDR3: TGTGCCTGGAGTGTAGTAGGGGCGCGGGGCTACACCTTC. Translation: CAWSVVGARGYTF.

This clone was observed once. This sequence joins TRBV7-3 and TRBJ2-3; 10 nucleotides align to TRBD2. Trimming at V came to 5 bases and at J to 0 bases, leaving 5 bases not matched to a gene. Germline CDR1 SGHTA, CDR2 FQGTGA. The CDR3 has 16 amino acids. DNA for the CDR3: TGTGCCAGCAGCCAACTAGCGGGACTCAGCACAGATACGCAGTATTTT. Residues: CASSQLAGLSTDTQYF.

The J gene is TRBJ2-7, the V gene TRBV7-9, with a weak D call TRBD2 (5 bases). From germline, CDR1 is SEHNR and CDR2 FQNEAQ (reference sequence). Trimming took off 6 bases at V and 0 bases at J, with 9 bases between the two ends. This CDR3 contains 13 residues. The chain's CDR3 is CASREDFSYEQYF. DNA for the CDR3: TGTGCCAGCAGAGAGGACTTCTCCTACGAGCAGTACTTC.

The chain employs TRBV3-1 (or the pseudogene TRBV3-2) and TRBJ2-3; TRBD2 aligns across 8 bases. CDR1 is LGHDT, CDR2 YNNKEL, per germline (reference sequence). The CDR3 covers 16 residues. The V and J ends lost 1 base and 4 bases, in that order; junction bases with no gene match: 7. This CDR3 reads CASSQGDGRAADTQYF. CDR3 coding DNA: TGTGCCAGCAGCCAAGGGGACGGGAGGGCAGCAGATACGCAGTATTTT.

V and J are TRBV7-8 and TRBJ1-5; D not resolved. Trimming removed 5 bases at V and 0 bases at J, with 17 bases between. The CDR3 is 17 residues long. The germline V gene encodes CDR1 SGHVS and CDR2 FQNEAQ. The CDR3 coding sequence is TGTGCCAGCAGCCCCAGTCAACAGCTAAATAGCAATCAGCCCCAGCATTTT. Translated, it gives CASSPSQQLNSNQPQHF.

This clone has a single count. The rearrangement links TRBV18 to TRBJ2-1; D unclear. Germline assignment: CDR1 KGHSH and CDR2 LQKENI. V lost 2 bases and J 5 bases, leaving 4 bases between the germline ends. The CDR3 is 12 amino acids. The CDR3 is CASSPSDNEQFF. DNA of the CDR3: TGTGCCAGCTCACCATCCGACAATGAGCAGTTCTTC.

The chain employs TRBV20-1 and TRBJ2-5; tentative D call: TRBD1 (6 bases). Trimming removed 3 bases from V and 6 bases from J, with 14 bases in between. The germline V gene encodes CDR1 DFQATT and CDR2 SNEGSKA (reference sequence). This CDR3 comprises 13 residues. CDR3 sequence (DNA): TGCAGTGCTAGTAAACAGGGCGGAAAGACCCAGTACTTC. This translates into CSASKQGGKTQYF.

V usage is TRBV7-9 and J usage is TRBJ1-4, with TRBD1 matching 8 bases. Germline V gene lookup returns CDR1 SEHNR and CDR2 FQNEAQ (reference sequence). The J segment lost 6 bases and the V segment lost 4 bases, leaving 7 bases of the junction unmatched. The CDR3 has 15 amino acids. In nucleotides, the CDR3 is TGTGCCAGCAGCTCCGGGACAGGTGGCGATGAAAAACTGTTTTTT. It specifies CASSSGTGGDEKLFF.

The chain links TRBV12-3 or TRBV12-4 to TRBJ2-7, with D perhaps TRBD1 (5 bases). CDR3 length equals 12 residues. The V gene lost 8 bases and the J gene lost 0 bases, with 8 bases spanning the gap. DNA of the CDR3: TGTGCCAGCCAGGGAAGCTCCTACGAGCAGTACTTC. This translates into CASQGSSYEQYF.